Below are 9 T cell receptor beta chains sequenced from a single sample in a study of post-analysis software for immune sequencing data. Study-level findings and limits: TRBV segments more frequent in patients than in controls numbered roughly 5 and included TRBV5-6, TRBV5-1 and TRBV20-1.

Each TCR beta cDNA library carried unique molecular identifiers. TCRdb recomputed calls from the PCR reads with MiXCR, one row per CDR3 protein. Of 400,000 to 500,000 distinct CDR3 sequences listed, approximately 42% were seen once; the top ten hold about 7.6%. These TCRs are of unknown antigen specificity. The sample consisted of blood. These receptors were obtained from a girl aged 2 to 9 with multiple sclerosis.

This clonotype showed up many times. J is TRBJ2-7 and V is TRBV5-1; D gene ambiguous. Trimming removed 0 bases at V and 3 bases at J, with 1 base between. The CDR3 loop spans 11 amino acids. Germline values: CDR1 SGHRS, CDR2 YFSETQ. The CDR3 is CASSLDYEQYF. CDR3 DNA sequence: TGCGCCAGCAGCTTGGACTACGAGCAGTACTTC.

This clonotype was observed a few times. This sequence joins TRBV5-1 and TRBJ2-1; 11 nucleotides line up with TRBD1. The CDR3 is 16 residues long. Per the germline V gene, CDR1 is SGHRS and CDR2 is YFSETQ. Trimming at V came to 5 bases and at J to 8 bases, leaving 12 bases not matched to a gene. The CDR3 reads CASRRTGTGGDHEQFF. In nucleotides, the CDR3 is TGCGCCAGCAGGCGGACCGGGACAGGGGGAGATCATGAGCAGTTCTTC. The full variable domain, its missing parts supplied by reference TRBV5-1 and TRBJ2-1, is KAGVTQTPRYLIKTRGQQVTLSCSPISGHRSVSWYQQTPGQGLQFLFEYFSETQRNKGNFPGRFSGRQFSNSRSEMNVSTLELGDSALYLCASRRTGTGGDHEQFFGPGTRLTVL.

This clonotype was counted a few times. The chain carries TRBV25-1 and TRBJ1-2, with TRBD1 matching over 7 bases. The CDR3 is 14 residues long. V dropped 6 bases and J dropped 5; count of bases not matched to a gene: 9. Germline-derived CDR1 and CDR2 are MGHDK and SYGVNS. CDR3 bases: TGTGCCAGCAGGAAAACAGGGGATGCGTATGGCTACACCTTC. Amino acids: CASRKTGDAYGYTF.

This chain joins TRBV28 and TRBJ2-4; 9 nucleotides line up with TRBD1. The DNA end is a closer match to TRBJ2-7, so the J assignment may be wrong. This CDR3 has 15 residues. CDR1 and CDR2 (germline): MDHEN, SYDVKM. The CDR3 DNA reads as TGTGCCAGCAGTTCAACGGGACAGGGCATACACGAGCAGTACTTC. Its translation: CASSSTGQGIHEQYF.

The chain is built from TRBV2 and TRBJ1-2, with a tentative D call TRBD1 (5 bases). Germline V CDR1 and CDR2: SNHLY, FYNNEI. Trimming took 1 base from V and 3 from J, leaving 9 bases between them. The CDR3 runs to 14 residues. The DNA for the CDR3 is TGTGCCAGCAGTGAAGGCGAGGGGTACTATGGCTACACCTTC. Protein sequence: CASSEGEGYYGYTF.

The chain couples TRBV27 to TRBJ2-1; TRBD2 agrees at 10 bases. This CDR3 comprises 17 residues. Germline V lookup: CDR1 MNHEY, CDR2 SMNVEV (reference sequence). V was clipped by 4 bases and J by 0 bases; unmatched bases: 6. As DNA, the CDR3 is TGTGCCAGCAGTTCCCTAGCGGGAGCGAGCTCCTACAATGAGCAGTTCTTC. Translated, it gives CASSSLAGASSYNEQFF.

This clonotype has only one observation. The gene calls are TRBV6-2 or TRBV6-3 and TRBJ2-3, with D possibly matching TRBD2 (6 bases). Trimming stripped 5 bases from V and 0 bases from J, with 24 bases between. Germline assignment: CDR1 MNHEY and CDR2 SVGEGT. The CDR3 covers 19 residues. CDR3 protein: CASSSQSKGLFSSTDTQYF. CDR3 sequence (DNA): TGTGCCAGCAGTAGCCAATCTAAGGGACTCTTTTCTAGCACAGATACGCAGTATTTT.

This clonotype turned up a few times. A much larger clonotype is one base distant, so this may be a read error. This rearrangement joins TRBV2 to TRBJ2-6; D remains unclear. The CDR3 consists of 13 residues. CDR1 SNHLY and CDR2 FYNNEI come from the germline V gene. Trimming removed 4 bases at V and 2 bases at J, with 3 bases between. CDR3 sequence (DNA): TGTGCCAGCAGTGGGCCTGGGGCCAACGTCCTGACTTTC. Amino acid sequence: CASSGPGANVLTF.

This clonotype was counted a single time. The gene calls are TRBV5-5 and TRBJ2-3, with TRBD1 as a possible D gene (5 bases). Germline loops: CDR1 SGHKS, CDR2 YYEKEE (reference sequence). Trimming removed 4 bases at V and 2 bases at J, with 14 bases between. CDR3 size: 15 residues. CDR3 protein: CASSLAGKNTDTQYF. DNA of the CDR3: TGTGCCAGCAGCCTCGCAGGGAAGAACACAGATACGCAGTATTTT.